The clone carrying this T cell receptor (beta chain) was counted at least ten times. Each diagnosis drew on symptoms, thyroxine, TRAb, thyroid ultrasound and orbital computed tomography findings. RNA transcripts provided the source from which TCR beta CDR3 regions were amplified. The HTBI set primed first-round TCR CDR3 RT-PCR. Via MiXCR, TCRdb re-called the multiplex PCR reads, giving one row per CDR3 protein. There are about 600,000 distinct CDR3 sequences in the sample; more than 13% occur only once, and 7.1% lies in the top ten. These data originate in a study of T cells in Graves' hyperthyroidism and ophthalmopathy. Trimming stripped 2 bases from V and 3 bases from J, with 9 bases between. Germline CDR1 and CDR2: SGHDT and YYEEEE. There are 13 residues in the CDR3.

This clonotype was obtained from a woman aged 18-29 years with Graves' ophthalmopathy. The V call is TRBV5-6, the J call TRBJ2-7; D unresolved. Input material: blood. The CDR3 spells CASSLEENYEQYF. In nucleotides, the CDR3 is TGTGCCAGCAGCTTAGAGGAGAACTACGAGCAGTACTTC.